The sequence of this TCR beta chain was determined in a study of T cells expressing NK-cell markers. Whole-study context: One of the eight sequenced donors was seronegative, whereas the other seven were HCMV-seropositive.

Germline V CDR1 and CDR2: SGHRS, YFSETQ. The CDR3 extends over 14 amino acids. TCR beta libraries carry UMIs added by 5'RACE template switching. TCRdb reworked the 5' RACE reads into one entry per CDR3 protein, no DNA. Its table lists 400,000 to 550,000 distinct CDR3 sequences. As for this clonotype: The antigen is not known.

Study-wide results and limits: These same clonotypes (in four donors) also led the CD3+CD56-NKG2C+ fraction. NKG2C+ dominant clonotype frequencies in 5 or 6 donors were about 1.0-8% of CD8+ T cells.

The sequencing sample was made of blood T cells: a sorted CD56 or NKG2C T cell subset, CD4+ or CD8+ T cells, or bulk PBMC T cells (not recorded which). The chain carries TRBV5-1 and TRBJ2-3; the D gene TCRdb calls, TRBD2, cannot be checked with no DNA. This clonotype was sampled from a woman aged 18-69 years in good health. The CDR3 protein is CASSLLRGSDTQYF.